This TCR beta chain was recorded in a study of cytomegalovirus exposure and HLA in healthy donors. In its sample, this clone was seen once. What it recognizes is unknown. The trim removed 2 bases at V and 7 bases at J, leaving 12 bases unmatched. Germline V CDR1 and CDR2: GTSNPN, SVGIG (reference sequence). The CDR3 length is 15 residues. Whole-study results and caveats: Upon later analysis, TCR association rates were observed to vary by HLA locus, being highest for DRB1 and lowest for HLA-C. The authors reported that TCR beta sequences could predict HLA-A and HLA-B alleles. These predictions were accurate for most subjects in the first cohort. Productive status was seen about 90% or about 30% of the time for most TCR beta V segments in an earlier analysis. Available immune exposure information covered CMV serostatus only.

Primers for the PCR totalled 60 Vbeta and 13 Jbeta. Assay: immunoSEQ multiplex PCR; the TCRdb copy retains only in-frame clones and omits some. Of under 150,000 clones listed, approximately 64% are singletons. The clonotype was recovered from a woman aged 40 to 49 in good health and CMV-seronegative. The rearrangement uses TRBV30 and TRBJ1-2, with TRBD1 identical over 8 bases. The sample consisted of PBMCs. The CDR3 DNA sequence: TGTGCCTGGAGTCTGATGACAGGGGCGGGTGGTGGCTACACCTTC. Amino acids: CAWSLMTGAGGGYTF.